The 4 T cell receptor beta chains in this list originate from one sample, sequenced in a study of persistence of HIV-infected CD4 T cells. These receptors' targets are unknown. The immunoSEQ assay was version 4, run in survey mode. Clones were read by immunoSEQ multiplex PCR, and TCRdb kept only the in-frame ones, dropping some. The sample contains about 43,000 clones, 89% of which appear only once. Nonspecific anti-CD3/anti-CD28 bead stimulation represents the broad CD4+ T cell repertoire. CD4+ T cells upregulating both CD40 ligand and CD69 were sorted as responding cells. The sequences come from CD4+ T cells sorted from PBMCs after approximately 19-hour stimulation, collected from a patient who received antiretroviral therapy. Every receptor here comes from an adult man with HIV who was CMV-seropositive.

In DNA form, the CDR3 reads TGTGCCAGCAGTTTAGGGCCTCCAGGGATCTCTGGAAACACCATATATTTT. Protein: CASSLGPPGISGNTIYF. The chain recombines TRBV27 with TRBJ1-3; D is possibly TRBD1 (5 bases). The CDR3 is 17 amino acids. Trimming shortened V by 2 bases and J by 0 bases, and 14 bases separated the two germline ends. Germline V gene sequence: CDR1 MNHEY, CDR2 SMNVEV (reference sequence).

The CDR3 spells CASSPQEGPGYEQYF. For the CDR3, the DNA is TGTGCCAGCTCACCACAAGAGGGGCCGGGCTACGAGCAGTACTTC. The rearrangement joins TRBV18 to TRBJ2-7; D is tentatively TRBD1 or TRBD2 (5 bases each). The germline V gene encodes CDR1 KGHSH and CDR2 LQKENI. V dropped 1 base and J dropped 3 bases, with 13 bases sitting between them. This CDR3 spans 15 amino acids.

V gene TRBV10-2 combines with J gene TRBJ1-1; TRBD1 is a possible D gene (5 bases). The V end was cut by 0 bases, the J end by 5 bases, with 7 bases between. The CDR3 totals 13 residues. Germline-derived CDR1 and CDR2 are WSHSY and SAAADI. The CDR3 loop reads CASSESRATEAFF. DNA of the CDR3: TGCGCCAGCAGTGAGTCCAGGGCAACTGAAGCTTTCTTT.

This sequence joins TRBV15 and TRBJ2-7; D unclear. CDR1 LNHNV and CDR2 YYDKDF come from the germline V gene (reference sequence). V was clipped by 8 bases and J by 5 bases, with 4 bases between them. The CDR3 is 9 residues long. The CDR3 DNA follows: TGTGCCACCTCTAACGAGCAGTACTTC. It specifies CATSNEQYF.